This T cell receptor (beta chain) was obtained from a study of CD8 T cells in ankylosing spondylitis. Findings of the study overall: One TCR beta motif, made up of roughly 8 highly homologous variants, appeared characteristic of ankylosing spondylitis blood. Disease-linked clones, CD8+, were relatively rare in peripheral blood.

This clonotype appeared a single time. Its target is unknown. This CDR3 spans 14 amino acids. The V and J ends lost 6 bases and 4 bases respectively, with 16 bases between them. Germline V gene data show CDR1 as DFQATT and CDR2 as SNEGSKA (reference sequence). Via MiXCR, TCRdb re-called the 5' RACE reads, giving one row per CDR3 protein. The sample lists more than 600,000 distinct CDR3 sequences, 19% occurring once. The rearrangement links TRBV20-1 to TRBJ2-1, with a possible D match to TRBD1 (5 bases). Sequenced: blood, either unsorted or a sorted T cell fraction (not recorded which). The receptor's source is a male donor with ankylosing spondylitis. CDR3 residues: CSAYHRILYNEQFF. The DNA for the CDR3 is TGCAGTGCCTATCACAGGATACTTTACAATGAGCAGTTCTTC.